This entry is about one T cell receptor beta chain. The specificity of this receptor is unknown. No qualities accompany the bases; no much larger clone lies one base away. What the treatment or condition label conveys for this sample: roughly 20 received Ad26.COV2.S at low or high dose, single or two shots; several received placebo; per-sample allocation not given. Repertoires of vaccine and placebo recipients were sequenced from samples collected on day 63 after the first injection. Cohort 1b enrolled about two dozen adults aged 18-55 years at a single site in Boston, USA, between 29 July and 7 August 2020. Ad26.COV2.S was a replication-incompetent adenovirus type 26 vector that expressed a prefusion-stabilized SARS-CoV-2 spike protein derived from the original Wuhan strain. This sample is drawn from a study of Ad26.COV2.S vaccination and SARS-CoV-2 variants (dated by TCRdb to about 2021). Broadly, across the study: Donors in the vaccine arm were drawn from COV1001, a phase I-IIa trial of Ad26.COV2.S in healthy adults that was multicentre, randomized, double-blind and placebo-controlled. Investigators remained blinded to trial group allocation during experiments and outcome assessment. Ad26.COV2.S was given intramuscularly at 5x10^10 or 1x10^11 viral particles, as a single shot or as two shots 56 days apart. A total of 32 samples were included in the TCR-sequenced set, comprising around 19 Ad26.COV2.S vaccine recipients, 5 placebo recipients and 8 SARS-CoV-2 convalescent individuals. TCRbeta repertoire sequencing served as the tool for gauging how specific and how broad the SARS-CoV-2-reactive T cell receptors were following Ad26.COV2.S vaccination. Trial participants were randomized into five groups of five, in which low-dose or high-dose Ad26.COV2.S was given once or twice, or placebo was given on both occasions.

CDR1 SGHAT and CDR2 FQNNGV are derived from the germline V gene. The CDR3 starts with the cysteine, ends with the phenylalanine, and has 16 residues. This entry keeps only the CDR3 DNA: 48 bases, framed from base 1. At the junction V is shortened by 4 bases and J by 0 bases, with 12 bases in between. TCRbeta CDR3 regions were sequenced with the immunoSEQ Assay. After extraction, genomic DNA underwent amplification by bias-controlled multiplex PCR, followed by high-throughput sequencing. In the original analysis: To quantify the absolute abundance of each unique TCRbeta CDR3 region, sequences were collapsed and filtered. T cell fraction was estimated by normalizing TCRbeta template counts to usable DNA, with usable DNA measured through amplification of reference genes found in all nucleated cells. Repertoire TCRs were annotated as SARS-CoV-2-specific when V gene, CDR3 amino acid sequence and J gene were exactly matched to a known reactive TCR set. The reference SARS-CoV-2 TCR set was obtained from MIRA and was filtered for enrichment in COVID-19-positive ImmuneCODE repertoires, whereby public or cross-reactive TCRs were removed. Using the MIRA antigens, annotated TCRs were further analysed by specific ORF or by position within an ORF. Depth was the summed frequency of annotated unique rearrangements, while breadth was defined as annotated unique rearrangements over total unique productive rearrangements. Two-sided Wilcoxon rank-sum tests were used to compare TCR breadth between groups. In TCRdb, the immuneACCESS table is reduced to in-frame sequences with V and J assigned. These tables do not hold every clone; where another copy was compared, an unresolved V gene accounts for under half, and the others remain unexplained. Clone size and V and J calls were adopted from that table, with D and trimming inferred from the DNA. The sample has roughly 420,000 clones on record, roughly 87% of them singletons. The top ten hold about 2.4% of the sample.

What the authors observed across the whole study: Non-spike TCR breadth was comparable between vaccine and placebo recipients, consistent with the vaccine containing only spike. The study was not powered for comparison of responses between vaccine doses or regimens. Ad26.COV2.S recipients had higher spike-specific TCR breadth than placebo recipients (P = 0.0014). The authors noted that total T cell responses may have been underestimated by the TCR breadth and depth analyses. After vaccination, spike-specific CD8+ and CD4+ T cell responses were reported to show substantial breadth.

Here the sequenced sample was peripheral blood, taken in a trial of Ad26.COV2.S vaccine versus placebo. The TCR originated in a person between 18 and 59 years old who received the Ad26.COV2.S COVID-19 vaccine or a placebo. The chain joins TRBV11-2 to TRBJ1-4; matching of 5 bases hints at TRBD1 as the D gene. The DNA sequence is given as TGTGCCAGCAGCTACCGACAGTATGCAACTAATGAAAAACTGTTTTTT. Its translation is CASSYRQYATNEKLFF.